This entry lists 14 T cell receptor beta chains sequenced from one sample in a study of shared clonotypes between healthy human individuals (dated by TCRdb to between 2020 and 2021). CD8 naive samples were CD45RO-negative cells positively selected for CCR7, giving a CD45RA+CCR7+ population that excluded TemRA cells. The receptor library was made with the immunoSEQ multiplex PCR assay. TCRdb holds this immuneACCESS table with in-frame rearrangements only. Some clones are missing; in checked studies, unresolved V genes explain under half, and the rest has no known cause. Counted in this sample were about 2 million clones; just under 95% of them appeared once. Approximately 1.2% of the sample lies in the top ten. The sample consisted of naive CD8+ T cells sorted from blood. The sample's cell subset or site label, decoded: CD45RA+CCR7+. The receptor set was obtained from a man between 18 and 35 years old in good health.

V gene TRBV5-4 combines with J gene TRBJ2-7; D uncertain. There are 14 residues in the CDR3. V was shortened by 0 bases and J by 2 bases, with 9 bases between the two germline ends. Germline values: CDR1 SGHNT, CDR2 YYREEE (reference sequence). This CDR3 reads CASSLADAPYEQYF. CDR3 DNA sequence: TGTGCCAGCAGCTTGGCCGATGCTCCCTACGAGCAGTACTTC.

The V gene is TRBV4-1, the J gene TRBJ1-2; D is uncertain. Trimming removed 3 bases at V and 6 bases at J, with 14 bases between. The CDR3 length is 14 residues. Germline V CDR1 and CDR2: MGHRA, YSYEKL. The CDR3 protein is CASSQDGNLDGYTF. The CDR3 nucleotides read TGCGCCAGCAGCCAGGACGGAAATCTTGATGGCTACACCTTC.

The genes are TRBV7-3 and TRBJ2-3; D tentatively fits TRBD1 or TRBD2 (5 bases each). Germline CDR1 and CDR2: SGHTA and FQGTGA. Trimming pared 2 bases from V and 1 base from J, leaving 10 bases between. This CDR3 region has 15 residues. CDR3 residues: CASSLDGGGTDTQYF. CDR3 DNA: TGTGCCAGCAGCTTAGATGGGGGTGGCACAGATACGCAGTATTTT.

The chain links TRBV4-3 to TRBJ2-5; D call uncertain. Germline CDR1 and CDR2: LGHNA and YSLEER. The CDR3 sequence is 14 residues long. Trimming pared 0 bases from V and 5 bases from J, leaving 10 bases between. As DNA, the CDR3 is TGCGCCAGCAGCCAAGACCCCATAGTGGAGACCCAGTACTTC. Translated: CASSQDPIVETQYF.

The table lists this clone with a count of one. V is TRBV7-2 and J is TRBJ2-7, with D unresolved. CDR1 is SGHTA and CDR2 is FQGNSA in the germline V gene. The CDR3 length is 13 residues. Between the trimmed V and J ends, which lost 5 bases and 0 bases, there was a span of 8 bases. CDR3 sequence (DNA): TGTGCCAGCAGCGATTCGAGCTCCTACGAGCAGTACTTC. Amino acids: CASSDSSSYEQYF.

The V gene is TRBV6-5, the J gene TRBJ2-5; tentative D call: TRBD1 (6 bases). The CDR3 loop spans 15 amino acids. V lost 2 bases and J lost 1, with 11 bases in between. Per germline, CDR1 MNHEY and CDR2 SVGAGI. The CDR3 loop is CASSYPRDTQETQYF. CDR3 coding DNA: TGTGCCAGCAGTTACCCCCGGGACACCCAAGAGACCCAGTACTTC.

The CDR3, as DNA: TGTGCCACCAGCAGTGAACAGGGGCAGATCAGAGGCTACACCTTC. Its translation is CATSSEQGQIRGYTF. V and J are TRBV15 and TRBJ1-2; TRBD1 matches at 7 bases. V gave up 3 bases and J gave up 8 bases; unmatched junction bases: 12. Germline V gives CDR1 LNHNV, CDR2 YYDKDF (reference sequence). This CDR3 contains 15 residues.

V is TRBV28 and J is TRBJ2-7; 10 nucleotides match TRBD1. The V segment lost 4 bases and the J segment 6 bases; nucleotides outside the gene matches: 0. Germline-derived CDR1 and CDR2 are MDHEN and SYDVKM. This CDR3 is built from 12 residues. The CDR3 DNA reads TGTGCCAGCAGTTGGACAGGGGGCGAGCAGTACTTC. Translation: CASSWTGGEQYF.

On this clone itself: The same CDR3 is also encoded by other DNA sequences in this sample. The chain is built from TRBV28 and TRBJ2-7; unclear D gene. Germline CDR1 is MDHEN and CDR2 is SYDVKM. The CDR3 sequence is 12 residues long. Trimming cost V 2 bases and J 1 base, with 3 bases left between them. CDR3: CASSLRSYEQYF. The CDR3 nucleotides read TGTGCCAGCAGTTTAAGGTCCTACGAGCAGTACTTC.

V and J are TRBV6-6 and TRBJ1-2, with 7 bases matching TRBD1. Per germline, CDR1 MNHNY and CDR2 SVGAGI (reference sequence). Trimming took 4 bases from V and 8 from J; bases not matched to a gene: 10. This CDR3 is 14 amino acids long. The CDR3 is CASSSLPQGGGYTF. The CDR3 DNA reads TGTGCCAGCAGTTCCCTCCCGCAGGGGGGAGGCTACACCTTC.

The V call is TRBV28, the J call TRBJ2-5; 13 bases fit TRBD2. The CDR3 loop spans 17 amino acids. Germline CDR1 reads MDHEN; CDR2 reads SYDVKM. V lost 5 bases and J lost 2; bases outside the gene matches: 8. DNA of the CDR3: TGTGCCAGCAGTCCCCTTCAACTAGCGGGGGGGCAAGAGACCCAGTACTTC. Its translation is CASSPLQLAGGQETQYF.

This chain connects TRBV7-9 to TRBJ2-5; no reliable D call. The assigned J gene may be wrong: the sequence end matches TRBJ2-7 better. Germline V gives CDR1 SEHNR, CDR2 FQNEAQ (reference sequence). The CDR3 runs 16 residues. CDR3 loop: CASSLSASERFYEQYF. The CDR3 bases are TGTGCCAGCAGCTTATCCGCCAGCGAAAGATTCTACGAGCAGTACTTC.

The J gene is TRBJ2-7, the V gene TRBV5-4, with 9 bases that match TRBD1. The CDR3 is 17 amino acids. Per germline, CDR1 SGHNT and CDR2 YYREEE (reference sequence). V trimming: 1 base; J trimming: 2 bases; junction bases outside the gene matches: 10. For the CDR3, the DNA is TGTGCCAGCAGCTTGCCCTCGGGACAGGGTACTCCCTACGAGCAGTACTTC. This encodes CASSLPSGQGTPYEQYF.

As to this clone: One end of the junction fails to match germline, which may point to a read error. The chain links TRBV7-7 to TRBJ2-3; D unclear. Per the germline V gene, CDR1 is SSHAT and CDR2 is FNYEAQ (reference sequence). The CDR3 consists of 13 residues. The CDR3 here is CASSFSPGDTQYF. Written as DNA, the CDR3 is TGTGCTAGCAGCTTTTCCCCCGGAGATACGCAGTATTTT.